These T cell receptor beta chains were read from a single sample in a study of T cell repertoires and Cas9 in healthy adults. Assay used: immunoSEQ multiplex PCR; TCRdb lists only in-frame clones, some missing. This sample has approximately 21,000 clones, with over 85% found just once. Sequencing was done on a sample of CD4+ effector T cells (CD127+, CD25-, CD137-, CD154-) from PBMCs; culture status not recorded. All receptors come from a human donor in good health. The CDR3 runs from the conserved cysteine through the conserved F or W. D genes are given only for firm matches. Only some rows state a clone size, as once, few, many or a class for expanded clones.

abundance: once
d_gene: TRBD1
j_gene: TRBJ1-3
v_gene: TRBV7-8
CDR3nt: TGTGCCAGCAGCATTACCGGGACAGCTATCTCTGGAAACACCATATATTTT
CDR3aa: CASSITGTAISGNTIYF

abundance: -
d_gene: -
j_gene: TRBJ2-3
v_gene: TRBV6-1
CDR3nt: TGTGCCAGCAGTGTGAGTGCGGTGGATACGCAGTATTTT
CDR3aa: CASSVSAVDTQYF

abundance: -
d_gene: TRBD1
j_gene: TRBJ2-7
v_gene: TRBV5-1
CDR3nt: TGCGCCAGCAGCTTGGACGGGACAGGCCTTTACGAGCAGTACTTC
CDR3aa: CASSLDGTGLYEQYF

abundance: -
d_gene: TRBD1
j_gene: TRBJ1-2
v_gene: TRBV6-1
CDR3nt: TGTGCCAGCAGTGCCGGGACAGTTAAATTTTCTAACTATGGCTACACCTTC
CDR3aa: CASSAGTVKFSNYGYTF

abundance: -
d_gene: TRBD1
j_gene: TRBJ2-3
v_gene: TRBV7-9
CDR3nt: TGTGCCAGCAGCACAGGGACAGGGGGCACAGATACGCAGTATTTT
CDR3aa: CASSTGTGGTDTQYF

abundance: -
d_gene: TRBD2
j_gene: TRBJ2-7
v_gene: TRBV10-3
CDR3nt: TGTGCCATCAGTGAGGCGGGAGCAGGAGAGCAGTACTTC
CDR3aa: CAISEAGAGEQYF

abundance: -
d_gene: -
j_gene: TRBJ2-7
v_gene: TRBV11-2
CDR3nt: TGTGCCAGCAGCTTAAAGCAGGGGATCTCCTACGAGCAGTACTTC
CDR3aa: CASSLKQGISYEQYF

abundance: -
d_gene: TRBD1
j_gene: TRBJ1-2
v_gene: TRBV2
CDR3nt: TGTGCCAGCAGTGAAGGCAGGGGGCGTTACTACACCTTC
CDR3aa: CASSEGRGRYYTF

abundance: -
d_gene: TRBD2
j_gene: TRBJ2-4
v_gene: TRBV11-2
CDR3nt: TGTGCCAGCAGCCTTCATACTAGCGGCAAAAACATTCAGTACTTC
CDR3aa: CASSLHTSGKNIQYF

abundance: -
d_gene: -
j_gene: TRBJ2-5
v_gene: TRBV19
CDR3nt: TGTGCCAGTAGTATAGACAGGGCTACCCAAGAGACCCAGTACTTC
CDR3aa: CASSIDRATQETQYF

abundance: -
d_gene: TRBD2
j_gene: TRBJ2-7
v_gene: TRBV5-4
CDR3nt: TGTGCCAGCAGCTTGGAAGGCGGGGGAGGGCAGTACTTC
CDR3aa: CASSLEGGGGQYF

abundance: -
d_gene: -
j_gene: TRBJ2-2
v_gene: TRBV5-1
CDR3nt: TGCGCCAGTTCTTACGGGCACCAAGTTCTTACCGGGGAGCTGTTTTTT
CDR3aa: CASSYGHQVLTGELFF

abundance: -
d_gene: TRBD2
j_gene: TRBJ2-3
v_gene: TRBV19
CDR3nt: TGTGCCAGTAGTGAGGGACTAGCGGGGGTTAGCACAGATACGCAGTATTTT
CDR3aa: CASSEGLAGVSTDTQYF

abundance: -
d_gene: -
j_gene: TRBJ1-1
v_gene: TRBV6-1
CDR3nt: TGTGCCAGCAGCCCTGGGTTGAGTCTAGCTGAAGCTTTCTTT
CDR3aa: CASSPGLSLAEAFF

abundance: -
d_gene: TRBD1
j_gene: TRBJ2-1
v_gene: TRBV11-3
CDR3nt: TGTGCCAGCAGCGTCGGACAGGGGGTCAATGAGCAGTTCTTC
CDR3aa: CASSVGQGVNEQFF

abundance: few
d_gene: TRBD2
j_gene: TRBJ2-5
v_gene: TRBV7-8
CDR3nt: TGTGCCAGCAGCCCCCGCCTAGCGGGGGGGTCTAAGACCCAGTACTTC
CDR3aa: CASSPRLAGGSKTQYF

abundance: -
d_gene: -
j_gene: TRBJ2-1
v_gene: TRBV9
CDR3nt: TGTGCCAGCAGCGGGACCGGGACTCCCTACAATGAGCAGTTCTTC
CDR3aa: CASSGTGTPYNEQFF

abundance: -
d_gene: TRBD1
j_gene: TRBJ1-2
v_gene: TRBV7-2
CDR3nt: TGTGCCAGCAGCCCAGGGACAGTCAACTATGGCTACACCTTC
CDR3aa: CASSPGTVNYGYTF

abundance: -
d_gene: -
j_gene: TRBJ1-1
v_gene: TRBV6-5
CDR3nt: TGTGCCAGCAGTTTGAACGCGAACACTGAAGCTTTCTTT
CDR3aa: CASSLNANTEAFF

abundance: -
d_gene: -
j_gene: TRBJ1-2
v_gene: TRBV5-6
CDR3nt: TGTGCCAGCAGCCTCGATTGGGCCCTCGGTCCCGGCTACACCTTC
CDR3aa: CASSLDWALGPGYTF

abundance: -
d_gene: TRBD2
j_gene: TRBJ2-5
v_gene: TRBV4-1
CDR3nt: TGCGCCAGCAGCCAACTCCCTCCGAAACCGGGACTAGCGGGGGGGCCGCCAGAGACCCAGTACTTC
CDR3aa: CASSQLPPKPGLAGGPPETQYF

abundance: -
d_gene: -
j_gene: TRBJ1-4
v_gene: TRBV7-2
CDR3nt: TGTGCCAGCGGCTTAAGGGGGAGCGGGGGCCCGGAAAATGAAAAACTGTTTTTT
CDR3aa: CASGLRGSGGPENEKLFF

abundance: -
d_gene: -
j_gene: TRBJ1-2
v_gene: TRBV2
CDR3nt: TGTGCCAGCAGTGACCAGGGTTTCTATGGCTACACCTTC
CDR3aa: CASSDQGFYGYTF

abundance: -
d_gene: -
j_gene: TRBJ2-6
v_gene: TRBV6-1
CDR3nt: TGTGCCAGCAGCGAATTGTGGGCCAACGTCCTGACTTTC
CDR3aa: CASSELWANVLTF

abundance: -
d_gene: -
j_gene: TRBJ2-6
v_gene: TRBV19
CDR3nt: TGTGCCAGTAGTATATCCGGGTCAGGGGCCAACGTCCTGACTTTC
CDR3aa: CASSISGSGANVLTF

abundance: -
d_gene: -
j_gene: TRBJ1-5
v_gene: TRBV19
CDR3nt: TGTGCCAGTAGACAAGGTCCCGCGGGCAATCAGCCCCAGCATTTT
CDR3aa: CASRQGPAGNQPQHF

abundance: -
d_gene: -
j_gene: TRBJ2-3
v_gene: TRBV19
CDR3nt: TGTGCCAGTAGTATACGGACAGATTCAGATACGCAGTATTTT
CDR3aa: CASSIRTDSDTQYF

abundance: -
d_gene: -
j_gene: TRBJ2-7
v_gene: TRBV6-6
CDR3nt: TGTGCCAGCAGTATTCAGGGTTTGGAGCAGTACTTC
CDR3aa: CASSIQGLEQYF

abundance: -
d_gene: -
j_gene: TRBJ1-5
v_gene: TRBV5-5
CDR3nt: TGTGCCAGCAGCGTGGGACTTAGCAATCAGCCCCAGCATTTT
CDR3aa: CASSVGLSNQPQHF

abundance: -
d_gene: -
j_gene: TRBJ2-2
v_gene: TRBV10-3
CDR3nt: TGTGCCATCAAGCCGACGGACACCGGGGAGCTGTTTTTT
CDR3aa: CAIKPTDTGELFF

abundance: -
d_gene: -
j_gene: TRBJ2-7
v_gene: TRBV6-1
CDR3nt: TGTGCCAGCACCCTCGTGGGCGGCTCCTACGAGCAGTACTTC
CDR3aa: CASTLVGGSYEQYF

abundance: -
d_gene: -
j_gene: TRBJ2-6
v_gene: TRBV11-1
CDR3nt: TGTGCCAGCAGCTTAGACGGACCCTCTGGGGCCAACGTCCTGACTTTC
CDR3aa: CASSLDGPSGANVLTF

abundance: -
d_gene: -
j_gene: TRBJ1-6
v_gene: TRBV6-4
CDR3nt: TGTGCCAGCAGTAACCCGACAGGAGATAATTCACCCCTCCACTTT
CDR3aa: CASSNPTGDNSPLHF

abundance: -
d_gene: -
j_gene: TRBJ2-4
v_gene: TRBV7-8
CDR3nt: TGTGCCAGCAGCTTAGTTTCTAGGGACATTCAGTACTTC
CDR3aa: CASSLVSRDIQYF

abundance: -
d_gene: -
j_gene: TRBJ1-6
v_gene: TRBV5-5
CDR3nt: TGTGCCAGCAGCTCAGAGGTGGCCGTTGATTCACCCCTCCACTTT
CDR3aa: CASSSEVAVDSPLHF

abundance: -
d_gene: -
j_gene: TRBJ2-7
v_gene: TRBV30
CDR3nt: TGTGCCTGGACCGACGGAGCCTCCTACGAGCAGTACTTC
CDR3aa: CAWTDGASYEQYF

abundance: -
d_gene: TRBD2
j_gene: TRBJ2-7
v_gene: TRBV7-3
CDR3nt: TGTGCCAGCAGCTTAGGGGGACTAGCGGGGTCGCAGTACTTC
CDR3aa: CASSLGGLAGSQYF

abundance: few
d_gene: TRBD1
j_gene: TRBJ1-4
v_gene: TRBV19
CDR3nt: TGTGCCAGTAGTATGACAGGGTGGAATGAAAAACTGTTTTTT
CDR3aa: CASSMTGWNEKLFF

abundance: -
d_gene: TRBD2
j_gene: TRBJ2-2
v_gene: TRBV2
CDR3nt: TGTGCCAGCCGGCTAGCGGGGAACACCGGGGAGCTGTTTTTT
CDR3aa: CASRLAGNTGELFF

abundance: -
d_gene: TRBD1
j_gene: TRBJ1-5
v_gene: TRBV4-2
CDR3nt: TGTGCCAGCAGCCAAATAGACAGGGCAGTTCAGCCCCAGCATTTT
CDR3aa: CASSQIDRAVQPQHF

abundance: -
d_gene: -
j_gene: TRBJ1-2
v_gene: TRBV11-2
CDR3nt: TGTGCCAGCAGCTTAGGAGGCCGGGGGGGGAGCTATGGCTACACCTTC
CDR3aa: CASSLGGRGGSYGYTF

abundance: -
d_gene: TRBD1
j_gene: TRBJ2-1
v_gene: TRBV2
CDR3nt: TGTGCCAGCAGTAAGGGACAGGCAGGGGTCGATGAGCAGTTCTTC
CDR3aa: CASSKGQAGVDEQFF

abundance: -
d_gene: TRBD2
j_gene: TRBJ2-1
v_gene: TRBV6-5
CDR3nt: TGTGCCAGCAGCCGCGGGGGACTAGCATTGAATGAGCAGTTCTTC
CDR3aa: CASSRGGLALNEQFF

abundance: -
d_gene: TRBD1
j_gene: TRBJ1-1
v_gene: TRBV5-1
CDR3nt: TGCGCCAGCAGCTTGGCGGGGACAGGGTCTGAAGCTTTCTTT
CDR3aa: CASSLAGTGSEAFF

abundance: -
d_gene: -
j_gene: TRBJ1-5
v_gene: TRBV2
CDR3nt: TGTGCCAGCAGTGAATATTTGGACAACAATCAGCCCCAGCATTTT
CDR3aa: CASSEYLDNNQPQHF

abundance: -
d_gene: -
j_gene: TRBJ1-2
v_gene: TRBV11-2
CDR3nt: TGTGCCAGCAGCTTGAGGACGGGCAACTATGGCTACACCTTC
CDR3aa: CASSLRTGNYGYTF

abundance: once
d_gene: -
j_gene: TRBJ2-7
v_gene: TRBV11-2
CDR3nt: TGTGCCAGCAGCTCGTATGACAGGAACTCCTACGAGCAGTACTTC
CDR3aa: CASSSYDRNSYEQYF

abundance: -
d_gene: TRBD1
j_gene: TRBJ2-1
v_gene: TRBV28
CDR3nt: TGTGCCAGCAGTCTACTGGGACAGGTAGGGTACAATGAGCAGTTCTTC
CDR3aa: CASSLLGQVGYNEQFF